Below, 20 T cell receptor beta chains from the same sample are listed, as sequenced in a study of blood T cells in healthy people across ages. A second PCR, run for about 6 to 11 cycles, used a sample-barcoded 5' primer plus a J-beta primer mix. TCRdb re-derived calls from the 5' RACE reads in MiXCR, one entry per CDR3 protein. Of hundreds of thousands of distinct CDR3 sequences in the sample, around 49% were seen once. Sequencing was carried out using blood. All receptors come from a woman aged 55-70 years in good health.

Worth noting for this clonotype: One end of the junction is discordant with germline, which a read error may explain. This chain joins TRBV7-2 and TRBJ1-2, with D uncertain. The CDR3 is made up of 15 amino acids. Looked up from germline, CDR1 is SGHTA and CDR2 is FQGNSA. The CDR3, as DNA: TGTGCCAGCAGCTTAGCGAGTAGAGCTAACTATGGTTACACCTTC. Translating gives CASSLASRANYGYTF.

This sequence joins TRBV7-6 and TRBJ2-5; D is possibly TRBD1 (5 bases). V was pared by 1 base and J by 9 bases, with 18 bases between. CDR1 and CDR2 (germline): SGHVS, FNYEAQ. CDR3 length: 15 residues. CDR3: CASSLGTSGNQPQYF. As DNA, the CDR3 is TGTGCCAGCAGCTTAGGGACCTCAGGGAATCAGCCCCAGTACTTC.

The chain employs TRBV20-1 and TRBJ1-2; a possible D gene is TRBD1 (5 bases). The V end was cut by 5 bases, the J end by 7 bases, with 11 bases between. This CDR3 has 11 residues. The germline V gene encodes CDR1 DFQATT and CDR2 SNEGSKA (reference sequence). CDR3 DNA: TGCAGTGCTCCCGAGGGGTTTGGCTACACCTTC. Its protein is CSAPEGFGYTF.

The chain is built from TRBV7-8 and TRBJ2-1; D is perhaps TRBD2 (6 bases). The ends were cut back, 2 bases at V and 0 bases at J, with 17 bases in the middle. The germline V gene encodes CDR1 SGHVS and CDR2 FQNEAQ. The CDR3 runs 18 residues. The CDR3 bases are TGTGCCAGCAGCTTAAGTCACGCGGGGACTCCCTCCTACAATGAGCAGTTCTTC. It codes for CASSLSHAGTPSYNEQFF.

This clonotype was counted a few times. The chain couples TRBV7-9 to TRBJ2-7; a possible D gene is TRBD1 (5 bases). The tail of the sequence fits TRBJ2-5 better, so the J call may be wrong. Germline V gene lookup returns CDR1 SEHNR and CDR2 FQNEAQ (reference sequence). This CDR3 is 14 amino acids long. The DNA for the CDR3 is TGTGCCAGCAGCTCCTGGACATCAGAGGAGACCCAGTACTTC. This sequence encodes CASSSWTSEETQYF.

The V gene is TRBV5-4, the J gene TRBJ1-2, with 10 bases identical to TRBD1. The ends lost 4 bases at V and 3 bases at J; junction bases unmatched: 3. The CDR3 sequence is 14 residues long. Germline CDR1 and CDR2: SGHNT and YYREEE (reference sequence). Written as DNA, the CDR3 is TGTGCCAGCAGCGGGGACAGGGGTTACTATGGCTACACCTTC. Translated, it gives CASSGDRGYYGYTF.

The gene calls are TRBV2 and TRBJ2-5, with D unresolved. The better agreement between TRBJ2-7 and the DNA end casts doubt on the J call. The CDR3 sequence is 15 residues long. Germline V lookup: CDR1 SNHLY, CDR2 FYNNEI. CDR3 DNA sequence: TGTGCCAGCAGTTCCCGGCCCATAGTGAGCTACGAGCAGTACTTC. It yields the protein CASSSRPIVSYEQYF.

This clonotype came up a few times. This sequence joins TRBV28 and TRBJ1-6; D is uncertain. The CDR3 runs to 15 residues. V lost 3 bases and J 9 bases, leaving 15 bases between the germline ends. Per the germline V gene, CDR1 is MDHEN and CDR2 is SYDVKM. The CDR3 coding sequence is TGTGCCAGCAGTTTGAAGCAGGCGCGGGCTTCACCCCTCCACTTT. Amino acids: CASSLKQARASPLHF.

With regard to this clonotype: Being one base from a much bigger clone, this may be a read error. This chain uses TRBV5-5 with TRBJ2-4; D may be TRBD2 (5 bases). Trimming took off 1 base at V and 0 bases at J, with 11 bases between the two ends. The CDR3 length is 16 residues. Looked up from germline, CDR1 is SGHKS and CDR2 is YYEKEE (reference sequence). The CDR3 DNA reads as TGTGCCAGCAGCTTGAGGGCGGGCGAAGCCAAAAACATTCAGTACTTC. The encoded protein is CASSLRAGEAKNIQYF.

The rearrangement links TRBV6-1 to TRBJ1-5; D is ambiguous. The V and J ends lost 1 base and 9 bases respectively, with 13 bases between them. The CDR3 is 14 residues long. The germline V gene encodes CDR1 MNHNS and CDR2 SASEGT. The CDR3 region is CASSEGLVGLPQHF. CDR3 sequence (DNA): TGTGCCAGCAGTGAAGGACTCGTCGGCCTGCCCCAGCATTTT.

The V call is TRBV7-3, the J call TRBJ2-1; 13 bases fit TRBD2. The J call could be wrong; TRBJ2-7 is a better fit for the DNA end. The CDR3 spans 18 residues. Germline loops: CDR1 SGHTA, CDR2 FQGTGA. This CDR3 reads CASSFTPGTSGTYNEQYF. The CDR3 region has the DNA TGTGCCAGCAGCTTCACTCCCGGGACTAGCGGGACCTACAATGAGCAGTACTTC.

This clonotype has ten or more counts. The chain couples TRBV19 to TRBJ1-1, with D hard to call. CDR1 is LNHDA and CDR2 is SQIVND in the germline V gene (reference sequence). The CDR3 loop spans 13 amino acids. Trimming removed 9 bases at V and 0 bases at J, with 11 bases between. The CDR3 sequence is CASVGHMNTEAFF. The CDR3 DNA is TGTGCCAGCGTGGGCCACATGAACACTGAAGCTTTCTTT.

This clonotype showed up just a few times. The rearrangement links TRBV5-1 to TRBJ2-2; perhaps TRBD2 as D (6 bases). The V end lost 4 bases, the J end lost 7 bases, and 20 bases lay between the germline ends. Per the germline V gene, CDR1 is SGHRS and CDR2 is YFSETQ. The CDR3 is 16 residues long. The CDR3 reads CASSVTSPQAHGELFF. The CDR3 DNA follows: TGCGCCAGCAGCGTCACTAGCCCCCAAGCCCACGGGGAGCTGTTTTTT.

The chain joins TRBV28 to TRBJ1-4; 9 bases match TRBD1. The V gene's germline CDR1 is MDHEN and CDR2 SYDVKM. V gave up 3 bases and J gave up 3 bases; unmatched junction bases: 14. The CDR3 extends over 19 amino acids. The CDR3 DNA sequence: TGTGCCAGCAGTTTTAGACCGGGACAGGGATTTTTTGCTAATGAAAAACTGTTTTTT. Protein product: CASSFRPGQGFFANEKLFF.

The genes are TRBV7-9 and TRBJ2-7; D gene ambiguous. Germline-derived CDR1 and CDR2 are SEHNR and FQNEAQ (reference sequence). V lost 6 bases, J lost 3 bases, and 9 bases lay in between. The length of the CDR3 is 12 residues. The CDR3 reads CASREQDYEQYF. In nucleotides, the CDR3 is TGTGCCAGCAGAGAACAAGACTACGAGCAGTACTTC.

V gene TRBV4-3 combines with J gene TRBJ2-3; 11 bases are a match to TRBD2. There are 16 residues in the CDR3. CDR1 and CDR2 from the germline V gene are LGHNA and YSLEER. Here the CDR3 reads CATDGQLAGVPDTQYF. The CDR3, as DNA: TGCGCGACGGATGGTCAACTAGCGGGAGTCCCAGATACGCAGTATTTT.

The gene calls are TRBV7-6 and TRBJ2-7, with a tentative D call TRBD2 (5 bases). This CDR3 contains 17 residues. CDR1 is SGHVS and CDR2 is FNYEAQ in the germline V gene. V lost 0 bases and J lost 7, with 22 bases in between. The CDR3 bases are TGTGCCAGCAGCTTAGCGGGTCCAGGAGGCTCCTACAATGAGCAGTACTTC. It is translated as CASSLAGPGGSYNEQYF.

The chain recombines TRBV4-2 with TRBJ2-1, with 7 bases aligning to TRBD2. The CDR3 extends over 17 amino acids. V trimming: 0 bases; J trimming: 1 base; junction bases outside the gene matches: 6. CDR1 is LGHNA and CDR2 is YNFKEQ in the germline V gene. CDR3 sequence: CASSQEANSGSYNEQFF. The CDR3 nucleotides read TGTGCCAGCAGCCAAGAGGCGAATAGCGGGTCCTACAATGAGCAGTTCTTC.

The J gene is TRBJ2-7, the V gene TRBV20-1, with 8 bases matching TRBD2. CDR3 size: 12 residues. V shed 4 bases, J shed 6 bases, and the junction held 5 bases outside the gene matches. CDR1 and CDR2 (germline): DFQATT, SNEGSKA (reference sequence). CDR3 in DNA: TGCAGTGCTACCGGGACTAGAAGCGAGCAGTACTTC. Amino acids: CSATGTRSEQYF.

V gene TRBV3-1 combines with J gene TRBJ2-7; the match to TRBD1 covers 7 bases. Unmatched junction bases numbered 2, after V lost 0 bases and J lost 0 bases. Germline V gives CDR1 LGHDT, CDR2 YNNKEL (reference sequence). The CDR3 has 15 amino acids. CDR3 DNA sequence: TGTGCCAGCAGCCAAGAAGGGACAGCCTCCTACGAGCAGTACTTC. This encodes CASSQEGTASYEQYF.